One and the same sample provided the 27 T cell receptor beta chains below, sequenced in a study of identical twins. Each CDR3 protein gets one entry after TCRdb re-called the 5' RACE reads with MiXCR. Among some 570,000 distinct CDR3 sequences listed, approximately 20% were seen once. These data also featured in a second study, about yellow fever vaccine responses in identical twins.

The sequencing input was CD4+ T cells sorted from blood. These receptors came from a woman younger than 35 in good health.

The rearrangement uses TRBV7-7 and TRBJ2-1; D not certain. The germline V gene encodes CDR1 SSHAT and CDR2 FNYEAQ (reference sequence). The CDR3 consists of 13 residues. V was pared by 0 bases and J by 7 bases, with 7 bases between. The CDR3 coding sequence is TGTGCCAGCAGCTTAGCCCCCGGTAATGAGCAGTTCTTC. It is translated as CASSLAPGNEQFF.

This clonotype was detected a few times. J is TRBJ2-5 and V is TRBV29-1, with a weak D call TRBD1 (5 bases). Germline V lookup: CDR1 SQVTM, CDR2 ANQGSEA. The ends were cut back, 7 bases at V and 5 bases at J, with 11 bases in the middle. CDR3 length equals 11 residues. Written as DNA, the CDR3 is TGCAGCGAGACCCAGGGTGAGACCCAGTACTTC. Amino acid sequence: CSETQGETQYF.

The V call is TRBV5-1, the J call TRBJ2-7; no clear D gene. The CDR3 totals 14 residues. The germline V gene encodes CDR1 SGHRS and CDR2 YFSETQ. Trimming removed 0 bases at V and 6 bases at J, with 13 bases between. The CDR3 here is CASSLAVGMLEQYF. The DNA of the CDR3 is TGCGCCAGCAGCTTGGCGGTGGGGATGCTCGAGCAGTACTTC. The full variable domain, with the rest looked up from reference TRBV5-1 and TRBJ2-7, is KAGVTQTPRYLIKTRGQQVTLSCSPISGHRSVSWYQQTPGQGLQFLFEYFSETQRNKGNFPGRFSGRQFSNSRSEMNVSTLELGDSALYLCASSLAVGMLEQYFGPGTRLTVT.

For the CDR3, the DNA is TGCGCCAGCAGCTTGAGACTAGCGGGGGGTCACAATGAGCAGTTCTTC. Amino acid sequence: CASSLRLAGGHNEQFF. J is TRBJ2-1 and V is TRBV5-1; the match to TRBD2 covers 13 bases. Trimming cost V 1 base and J 5 bases; bases outside gene matches: 3. CDR1 is SGHRS and CDR2 is YFSETQ in the germline V gene. The CDR3 loop spans 16 amino acids.

CDR3: CSATGTGGIGEQFF. CDR3 DNA: TGCAGTGCTACAGGGACAGGTGGGATCGGTGAGCAGTTCTTC. V gene TRBV20-1 combines with J gene TRBJ2-1; 8 bases line up with TRBD1. Germline CDR1 and CDR2: DFQATT and SNEGSKA (reference sequence). The CDR3 is 14 residues long. Trimming removed 4 bases from V and 9 bases from J; junction bases left unmatched: 11.

The chain links TRBV12-3 or TRBV12-4 to TRBJ2-5, with 7 nucleotides matching TRBD2. J lost 0 bases, V lost 3 bases, and 7 bases had no gene match. CDR3 length: 16 amino acids. The CDR3 sequence: CASSFVGGSDQETQYF. The DNA of the CDR3 is TGTGCCAGCAGTTTCGTGGGCGGGAGCGACCAAGAGACCCAGTACTTC.

The table lists this clonotype with many counts. This sequence joins TRBV28 and TRBJ2-7, with D hard to call. The V end lost 6 bases, the J end lost 6 bases, and 9 bases lay between the germline ends. The germline gives CDR1 MDHEN, CDR2 SYDVKM. This CDR3 has 11 residues. The CDR3 nucleotides are TGTGCCAGCAGGCTTAAGATCGAGCAGTACTTC. The encoded protein is CASRLKIEQYF.

This chain connects TRBV27 to TRBJ1-2, with D possibly being TRBD1 (5 bases). Germline-derived CDR1 and CDR2 are MNHEY and SMNVEV (reference sequence). Between the trimmed V and J ends, which lost 6 bases and 0 bases, there was a span of 11 bases. There are 14 residues in the CDR3. CDR3 nucleotide sequence: TGTGCCAGCAGACCCTCAGGGTCTAACTATGGCTACACCTTC. Residues: CASRPSGSNYGYTF.

This chain joins TRBV6-1 and TRBJ2-7; possibly TRBD2 for D (6 bases). Trimming stripped 7 bases from V and 5 bases from J, with 18 bases between. This CDR3 region has 14 residues. CDR1 MNHNS and CDR2 SASEGT come from the germline V gene. This chain's CDR3 is CASKMSGLSDEQYF. The CDR3, as DNA: TGTGCCAGCAAAATGAGCGGGTTGTCCGACGAGCAGTACTTC.

The genes are TRBV7-9 and TRBJ1-6; no definite D call. The germline V gene encodes CDR1 SEHNR and CDR2 FQNEAQ (reference sequence). Trimming took off 5 bases at V and 7 bases at J, with 18 bases between the two ends. This CDR3 has 16 residues. CDR3 coding DNA: TGTGCCAGCAGCCCGCGGCTCCTAAGCTGGAATTCACCCCTCCACTTT. Its translation is CASSPRLLSWNSPLHF. Full variable domain (remainder filled in from reference TRBV7-9 and TRBJ1-6): DTGVSQNPRHKITKRGQNVTFRCDPISEHNRLYWYRQTLGQGPEFLTYFQNEAQLEKSRLLSDRFSAERPKGSFSTLEIQRTEQGDSAMYLCASSPRLLSWNSPLHFGNGTRLTVT.

This clonotype was observed a few times. This chain joins TRBV5-1 and TRBJ2-5; 7 bases match TRBD2. Losses at the gene ends were 5 bases for V and 2 bases for J; bases not matched to a gene: 9. The CDR3 is 15 residues long. Germline CDR1 is SGHRS and CDR2 is YFSETQ. The CDR3 region is CASRPGGSQQETQYF. The CDR3 DNA reads TGCGCCAGCAGGCCGGGGGGTTCACAACAAGAGACCCAGTACTTC.

CDR3 DNA sequence: TGTGCCATCTGCCCCGGGACTAGCGGGAGATTTGGCACAGATACGCAGTATTTT. The encoded protein is CAICPGTSGRFGTDTQYF. The chain is built from TRBV12-3 or TRBV12-4 and TRBJ2-3, with 14 bases identical to TRBD2. V lost 10 bases, J lost 1 base, and 13 bases stayed unmatched. The CDR3 loop spans 18 amino acids.

This clonotype was detected many times. The V call is TRBV29-1, the J call TRBJ2-7; 8 bases align to TRBD2. Looked up from germline, CDR1 is SQVTM and CDR2 is ANQGSEA. V lost 4 bases and J lost 3; bases outside the gene matches: 5. The CDR3 is 13 residues long. The CDR3 nucleotides are TGCAGCGTTGTTAGCGGGGAAAACTACGAGCAGTACTTC. This codes for CSVVSGENYEQYF.

The gene calls are TRBV11-2 and TRBJ2-1; 10 bases match TRBD1. V shed 3 bases and J 13 bases; nucleotides not matched to a gene: 12. The CDR3 is 15 amino acids. Per the germline V gene, CDR1 is SGHAT and CDR2 is FQNNGV. For the CDR3, the DNA is TGTGCCAGCAGCTTTGCGACAGACAGGGGGCGAAATCAGTTCTTC. Translation gives CASSFATDRGRNQFF.

This clonotype was picked up a small number of times. V is TRBV5-1 and J is TRBJ1-6; TRBD1 matches at 9 bases. J lost 8 bases, V lost 4 bases, and 13 bases had no gene match. Germline V gives CDR1 SGHRS, CDR2 YFSETQ. The CDR3 spans 17 residues. The CDR3 is CASSLDPRGQGYSPLHF. CDR3 sequence (DNA): TGCGCCAGCAGCCTAGACCCCCGGGGACAGGGTTATTCACCCCTCCACTTT.

The rearrangement links TRBV5-6 to TRBJ1-2; 8 bases match TRBD1. With 4 bases clipped from V and 2 bases from J, the junction kept 16 bases outside the gene matches. Germline values: CDR1 SGHDT, CDR2 YYEEEE. This CDR3 has 18 amino acids. The CDR3 DNA reads TGTGCCAGCAGCGTCCCCGGGACAGGATCGTCCGGGAACTATGGCTACACCTTC. Its protein product is CASSVPGTGSSGNYGYTF.

The chain joins TRBV29-1 to TRBJ1-1; no clear D. V lost 6 bases to trimming and J lost 8 bases, with 13 bases between them. Germline CDR1 and CDR2: SQVTM and ANQGSEA. This CDR3 has 11 amino acids. The CDR3 region is CSVRIVWEAFF. The CDR3 DNA reads TGCAGCGTCCGGATAGTCTGGGAAGCTTTCTTT.

The rearrangement uses TRBV10-3 and TRBJ2-2; TRBD1 matches 9 bases. The junction had 6 bases not matched to a gene; V was cut back by 6 bases and J by 4 bases. The germline CDR1 and CDR2 sequences are ENHRY and SYGVKD. CDR3 length: 15 amino acids. DNA for the CDR3: TGTGCCATCAGCTGGGACAGGGACACCACCGGGGAGCTGTTTTTT. The encoded protein is CAISWDRDTTGELFF.

This clonotype was seen at least ten times. The V call is TRBV7-6, the J call TRBJ1-1; tentatively, D is TRBD1 (5 bases). The CDR3 has 13 residues. Deletions cut 5 bases from V and 4 bases from J, with 11 bases between. CDR1 SGHVS and CDR2 FNYEAQ come from the germline V gene. The CDR3 DNA follows: TGTGCCAGCAGCCAAGGGGTTGGCACTGAAGCTTTCTTT. Translating it yields CASSQGVGTEAFF.

The chain recombines TRBV12-3 or TRBV12-4 with TRBJ2-1, with D maybe TRBD2 (5 bases). V was pared by 2 bases and J by 8 bases, with 13 bases between. The CDR3 is 14 amino acids. The CDR3 reads CASSLLGSVDEQFF. The CDR3 DNA is TGTGCCAGCAGTTTATTAGGTAGCGTTGATGAGCAGTTCTTC.

This chain uses TRBV18 with TRBJ2-3; a weak D match, TRBD2 (5 bases). This CDR3 is 14 amino acids long. The germline CDR1 and CDR2 sequences are KGHSH and LQKENI. Trimming pared 6 bases from V and 4 bases from J, leaving 14 bases between. Here the CDR3 reads CASSTGTVADTQYF. The CDR3 nucleotides read TGTGCCAGCTCGACGGGAACAGTTGCAGATACGCAGTATTTT.

This clonotype was detected a few times. The chain combines TRBV10-3 with TRBJ2-3; 7 nucleotides line up with TRBD1. The CDR3 runs 15 residues. Unmatched junction bases numbered 9, after V lost 6 bases and J lost 3 bases. Germline loops: CDR1 ENHRY, CDR2 SYGVKD. CDR3 amino acids: CAIRHGQVDTDTQYF. The CDR3 DNA is TGTGCCATCAGGCATGGACAGGTAGATACAGATACGCAGTATTTT.

The J gene is TRBJ2-7, the V gene TRBV28; D gene ambiguous. Germline V gene data show CDR1 as MDHEN and CDR2 as SYDVKM. V was trimmed by 1 base and J by 0 bases, leaving 19 bases between them. The CDR3 runs 18 residues. The DNA for the CDR3 is TGTGCCAGCAGTTTATCCGCACTTAGAACCGTGACCTCCTACGAGCAGTACTTC. Translating gives CASSLSALRTVTSYEQYF.

This clonotype has a handful of counts. The chain links TRBV10-1 to TRBJ2-4; perhaps TRBD1 as D (6 bases). The germline V and J ends were trimmed by 2 bases and 2 bases, with 10 bases remaining between them. CDR3 length: 15 residues. Germline loops: CDR1 WNHNN, CDR2 SYGVQD (reference sequence). The CDR3 DNA reads as TGCGCCAGCAGTGAGCAGGGGTCCTCCAAAAACATTCAGTACTTC. Protein product: CASSEQGSSKNIQYF.

In its sample, this clonotype was seen a few times. The rearrangement joins TRBV5-1 to TRBJ2-1, with TRBD1 matching 7 bases. V gave up 1 base and J gave up 4 bases; unmatched junction bases: 5. The CDR3 sequence is 15 residues long. Germline CDR1 SGHRS, CDR2 YFSETQ. The CDR3 spells CASSLTGDEYNEQFF. In nucleotides, the CDR3 is TGCGCCAGCAGCTTGACAGGGGACGAGTACAATGAGCAGTTCTTC.

This chain uses TRBV7-2 with TRBJ2-1, with D perhaps TRBD2 (5 bases). From germline, CDR1 is SGHTA and CDR2 FQGNSA. V gave up 2 bases and J gave up 4 bases, with 9 bases separating them. The CDR3 has 14 amino acids. In DNA form, the CDR3 reads TGTGCCAGCAGCTTATCTAGCCGGTACAATGAGCAGTTCTTC. It codes for CASSLSSRYNEQFF.

This clonotype appeared a few times. The chain uses TRBV6-1 and TRBJ1-2; 7 nucleotides match TRBD1. V was clipped by 6 bases and J by 4 bases; unmatched bases: 5. The germline CDR1 and CDR2 sequences are MNHNS and SASEGT. The CDR3 runs 13 residues. The CDR3 DNA is TGTGCCAGCAGGGCGGGACAGATCTATGGCTACACCTTC. It yields the protein CASRAGQIYGYTF.